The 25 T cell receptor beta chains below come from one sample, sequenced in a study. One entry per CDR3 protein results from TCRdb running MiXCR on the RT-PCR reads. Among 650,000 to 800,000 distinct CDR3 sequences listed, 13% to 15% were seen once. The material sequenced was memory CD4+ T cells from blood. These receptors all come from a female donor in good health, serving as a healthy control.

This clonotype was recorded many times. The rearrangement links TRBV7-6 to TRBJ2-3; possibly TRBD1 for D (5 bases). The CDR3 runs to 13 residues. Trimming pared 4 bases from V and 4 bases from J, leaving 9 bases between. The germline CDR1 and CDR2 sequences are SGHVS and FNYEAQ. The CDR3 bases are TGTGCCAGCAGCTCCCCAGGGCCAGATACGCAGTATTTT. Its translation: CASSSPGPDTQYF.

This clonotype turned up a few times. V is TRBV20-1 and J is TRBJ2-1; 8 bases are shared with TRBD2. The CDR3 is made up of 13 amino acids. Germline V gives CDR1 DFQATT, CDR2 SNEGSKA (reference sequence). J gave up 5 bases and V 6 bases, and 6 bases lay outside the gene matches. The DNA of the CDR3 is TGCAGTGCAATTAGCGGGAAGAACAATGAGCAGTTCTTC. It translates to CSAISGKNNEQFF.

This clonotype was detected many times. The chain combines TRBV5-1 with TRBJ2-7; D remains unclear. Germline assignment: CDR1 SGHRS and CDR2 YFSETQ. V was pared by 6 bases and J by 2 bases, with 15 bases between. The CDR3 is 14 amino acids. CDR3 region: CASTEDSFPYEQYF. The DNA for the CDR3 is TGCGCCAGCACCGAGGATAGCTTCCCCTACGAGCAGTACTTC.

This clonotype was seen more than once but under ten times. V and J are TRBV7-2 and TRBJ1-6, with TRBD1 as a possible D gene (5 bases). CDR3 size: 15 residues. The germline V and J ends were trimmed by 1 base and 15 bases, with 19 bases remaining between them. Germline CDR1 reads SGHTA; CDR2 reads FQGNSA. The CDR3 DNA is TGTGCCAGCAGCTTAGGGGTAGTGTCGGGGACGCACCTCCACTTT. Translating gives CASSLGVVSGTHLHF.

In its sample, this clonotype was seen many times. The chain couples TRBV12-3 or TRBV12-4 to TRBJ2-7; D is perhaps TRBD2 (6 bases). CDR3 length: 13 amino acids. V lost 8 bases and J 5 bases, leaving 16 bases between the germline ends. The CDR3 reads CASRGGSYDEQYF. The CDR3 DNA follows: TGTGCCAGCCGTGGGGGGTCGTACGACGAGCAGTACTTC.

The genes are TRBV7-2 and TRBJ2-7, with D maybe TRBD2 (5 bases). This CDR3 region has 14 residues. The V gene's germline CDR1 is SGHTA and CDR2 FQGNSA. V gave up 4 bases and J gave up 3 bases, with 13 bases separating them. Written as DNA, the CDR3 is TGTGCCAGCAGCTGGGGAGCGGAAGGCTACGAGCAGTACTTC. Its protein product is CASSWGAEGYEQYF.

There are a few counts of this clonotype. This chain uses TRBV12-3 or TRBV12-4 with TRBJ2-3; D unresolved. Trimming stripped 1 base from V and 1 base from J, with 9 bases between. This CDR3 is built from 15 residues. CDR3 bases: TGTGCCAGCAGTTTAGGGGCGCTCCGCACAGATACGCAGTATTTT. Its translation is CASSLGALRTDTQYF.

CDR3 in amino acids: CASSYSGGSASYEQYF. The CDR3 region has the DNA TGTGCCAGCAGCTATTCAGGTGGATCGGCCTCCTACGAGCAGTACTTC. This sequence joins TRBV7-8 and TRBJ2-7, with D hard to call. V was trimmed by 4 bases and J by 0 bases, leaving 16 bases between them. CDR3 length: 16 residues. Looked up from germline, CDR1 is SGHVS and CDR2 is FQNEAQ.

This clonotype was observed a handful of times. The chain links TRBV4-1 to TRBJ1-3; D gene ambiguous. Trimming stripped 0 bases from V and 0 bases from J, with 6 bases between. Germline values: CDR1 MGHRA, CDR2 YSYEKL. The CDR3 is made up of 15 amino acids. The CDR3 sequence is CASSQEASSGNTIYF. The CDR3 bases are TGCGCCAGCAGCCAAGAAGCCAGCTCTGGAAACACCATATATTTT.

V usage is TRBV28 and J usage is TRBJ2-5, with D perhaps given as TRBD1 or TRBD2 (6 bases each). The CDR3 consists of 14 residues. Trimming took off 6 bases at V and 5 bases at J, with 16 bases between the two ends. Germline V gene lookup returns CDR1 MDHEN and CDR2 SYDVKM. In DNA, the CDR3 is TGTGCCAGCAGGCCCCCCGGGGGCCGGGAGACCCAGTACTTC. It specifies CASRPPGGRETQYF.

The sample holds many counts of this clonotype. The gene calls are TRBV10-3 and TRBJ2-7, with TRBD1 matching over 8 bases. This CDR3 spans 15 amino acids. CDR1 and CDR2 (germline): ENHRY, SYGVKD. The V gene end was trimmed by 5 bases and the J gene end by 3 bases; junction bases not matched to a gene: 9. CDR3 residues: CAISKADRAHYEQYF. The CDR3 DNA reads TGTGCCATCAGTAAGGCGGACAGGGCGCACTACGAGCAGTACTTC.

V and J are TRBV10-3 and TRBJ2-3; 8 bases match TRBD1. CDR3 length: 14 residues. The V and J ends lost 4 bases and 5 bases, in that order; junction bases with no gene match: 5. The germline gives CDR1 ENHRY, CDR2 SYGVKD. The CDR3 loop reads CAISGQGAQDTQYF. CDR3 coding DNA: TGTGCCATCAGTGGCCAGGGGGCGCAAGATACGCAGTATTTT.

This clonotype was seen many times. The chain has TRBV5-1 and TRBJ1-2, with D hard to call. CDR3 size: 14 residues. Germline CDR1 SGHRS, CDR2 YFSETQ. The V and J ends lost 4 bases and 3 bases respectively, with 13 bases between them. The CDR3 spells CASSPAMLDYGYTF. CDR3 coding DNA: TGCGCCAGCAGCCCCGCGATGCTTGACTATGGCTACACCTTC.

The CDR3 region is CASSLTGTSGLNEQFF. CDR3 coding DNA: TGTGCCAGCAGCCTCACCGGGACTAGCGGCCTCAATGAGCAGTTCTTC. The rearrangement uses TRBV6-1 and TRBJ2-1, with TRBD2 identical over 11 bases. V was pared by 6 bases and J by 6 bases, with 10 bases of the junction left unmatched. This CDR3 spans 16 amino acids. Germline V gives CDR1 MNHNS, CDR2 SASEGT.

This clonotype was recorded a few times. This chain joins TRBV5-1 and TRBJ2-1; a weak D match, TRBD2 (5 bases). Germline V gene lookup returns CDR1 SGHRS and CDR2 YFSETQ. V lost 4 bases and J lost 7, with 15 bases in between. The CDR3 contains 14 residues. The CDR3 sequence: CASSERILGNEQFF. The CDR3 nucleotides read TGCGCCAGCAGCGAGCGGATCCTAGGGAATGAGCAGTTCTTC.

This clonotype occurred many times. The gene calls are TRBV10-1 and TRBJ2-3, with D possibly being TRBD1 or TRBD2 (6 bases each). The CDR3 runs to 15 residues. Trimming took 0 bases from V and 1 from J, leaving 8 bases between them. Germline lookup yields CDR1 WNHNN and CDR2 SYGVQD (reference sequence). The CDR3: CASSESEGGTDTQYF. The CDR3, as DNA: TGCGCCAGCAGTGAGTCGGAGGGGGGCACAGATACGCAGTATTTT.

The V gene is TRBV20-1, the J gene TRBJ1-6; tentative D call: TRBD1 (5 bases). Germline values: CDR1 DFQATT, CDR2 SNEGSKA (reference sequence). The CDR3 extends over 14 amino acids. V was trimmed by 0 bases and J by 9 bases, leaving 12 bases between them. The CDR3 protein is CSARDSTGGSPLHF. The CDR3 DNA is TGCAGTGCTAGAGATTCCACGGGGGGTTCACCCCTCCACTTT.

CDR3 protein: CSASPNLMEGARGYTF. The DNA for the CDR3 is TGCAGTGCTAGCCCAAACCTAATGGAGGGGGCACGAGGCTACACCTTC. V and J are TRBV20-1 and TRBJ1-2, with 7 nucleotides matching TRBD1. Losses at the gene ends were 3 bases for V and 8 bases for J; bases not matched to a gene: 18. CDR1 and CDR2 (germline): DFQATT, SNEGSKA (reference sequence). The CDR3 covers 16 residues.

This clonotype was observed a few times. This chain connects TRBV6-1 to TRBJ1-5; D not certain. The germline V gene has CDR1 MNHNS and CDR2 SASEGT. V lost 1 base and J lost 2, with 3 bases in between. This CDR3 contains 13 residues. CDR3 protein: CASSEVGNQPQHF. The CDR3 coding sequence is TGTGCCAGCAGTGAAGTCGGCAATCAGCCCCAGCATTTT.

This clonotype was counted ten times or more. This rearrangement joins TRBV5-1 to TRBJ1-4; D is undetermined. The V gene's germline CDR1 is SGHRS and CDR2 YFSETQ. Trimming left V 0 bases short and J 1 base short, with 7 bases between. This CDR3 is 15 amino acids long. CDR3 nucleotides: TGCGCCAGCAGCTTGGGATGGGGAACTAATGAAAAACTGTTTTTT. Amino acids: CASSLGWGTNEKLFF.

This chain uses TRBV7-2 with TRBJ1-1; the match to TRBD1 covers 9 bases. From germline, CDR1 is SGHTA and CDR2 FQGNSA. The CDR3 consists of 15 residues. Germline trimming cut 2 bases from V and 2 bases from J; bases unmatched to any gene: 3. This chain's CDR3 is CASSLLGQGNTEAFF. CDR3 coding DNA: TGTGCCAGCAGCTTACTGGGACAGGGAAACACTGAAGCTTTCTTT.

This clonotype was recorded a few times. The CDR3 DNA sequence: TGCGCCAGCAGTGAGTCGAACGGCCCAGATACGCAGTATTTT. Protein sequence: CASSESNGPDTQYF. The rearrangement links TRBV10-1 to TRBJ2-3; D not certain. V lost 0 bases and J 4 bases, leaving 8 bases between the germline ends. Germline loops: CDR1 WNHNN, CDR2 SYGVQD (reference sequence). The CDR3 extends over 14 amino acids.

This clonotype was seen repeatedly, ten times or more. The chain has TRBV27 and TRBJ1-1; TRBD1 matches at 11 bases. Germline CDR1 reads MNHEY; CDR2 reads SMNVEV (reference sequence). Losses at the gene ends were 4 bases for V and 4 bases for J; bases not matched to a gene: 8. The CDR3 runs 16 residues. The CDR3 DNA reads TGTGCCAGCAGTTCGGACAGGGGGCGATCTAGCACTGAAGCTTTCTTT. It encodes CASSSDRGRSSTEAFF.

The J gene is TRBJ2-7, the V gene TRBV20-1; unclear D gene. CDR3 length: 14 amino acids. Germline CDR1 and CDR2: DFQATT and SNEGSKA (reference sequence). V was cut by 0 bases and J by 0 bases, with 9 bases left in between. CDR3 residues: CSARDTAHSYEQYF. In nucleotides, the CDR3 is TGCAGTGCTAGAGATACAGCCCACTCCTACGAGCAGTACTTC.

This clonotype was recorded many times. The CDR3 is CASSLGWIYNEQFF. In DNA form, the CDR3 reads TGTGCCAGCAGCCTAGGATGGATCTACAATGAGCAGTTCTTC. J is TRBJ2-1 and V is TRBV7-9, with no clear D. This CDR3 spans 14 amino acids. Germline CDR1 reads SEHNR; CDR2 reads FQNEAQ (reference sequence). V lost 5 bases and J lost 3, with 11 bases in between.